This T cell receptor (beta chain) is drawn from a study of blood T cell repertoires in COVID-19. Looking at the study overall: Sites across the United States, Italy and Spain contributed samples from acute and convalescent COVID-19. Sources were T cells, B-cell-depleted T cells, or PBMCs; the material itself was cDNA or gDNA.

This CDR3 is built from 16 residues. V trimming: 3 bases; J trimming: 4 bases; junction bases outside the gene matches: 11. Germline CDR1 and CDR2: LNHDA and SQIVND (reference sequence). The data were produced by immunoSEQ multiplex PCR, yet TCRdb's version contains in-frame clones alone and is incomplete. The sample has more than 70,000 clones; approximately 78% are singletons. Sequenced input: peripheral blood. This sequence was found in a human donor in a cohort sampled during active COVID-19. This chain links TRBV19 with TRBJ1-1; 7 bases map to TRBD1. This CDR3 reads CASSIWVGGLSTEAFF. The CDR3 bases are TGTGCCAGTAGTATTTGGGTAGGGGGCTTATCCACTGAAGCTTTCTTT.